These 11 T cell receptor beta chains were sequenced from one sample in a study of siplizumab effects on memory and regulatory T cells. Using immunoSEQ multiplex PCR, the repertoire was profiled, and TCRdb retains in-frame clones only, with some absent. This table has about 110,000 clones, roughly 92% appearing once. Sequencing used CD4+ T cells sorted from blood. The source is a human donor in good health.

V and J are TRBV19 and TRBJ1-2, with a tentative D call TRBD1 (6 bases). The V end was cut by 4 bases, the J end by 2 bases, with 14 bases between. Germline V gene sequence: CDR1 LNHDA, CDR2 SQIVND (reference sequence). This CDR3 is 15 amino acids long. The CDR3 here is CASSTPRGANYGYTF. In DNA form, the CDR3 reads TGTGCCAGTAGTACCCCCCGGGGGGCGAACTATGGCTACACCTTC.

The chain employs TRBV27 and TRBJ1-4, with D unresolved. Trimming cost V 10 bases and J 3 bases, with 18 bases left between them. CDR1 and CDR2 (germline): MNHEY, SMNVEV (reference sequence). The CDR3 loop spans 15 amino acids. DNA of the CDR3: TGTGCCACCGCATCCATGGCTGCCTCTAATGAAAAACTGTTTTTT. Amino acids: CATASMAASNEKLFF. Filled out from reference TRBV27 and TRBJ1-4, the complete variable domain reads EAQVTQNPRYLITVTGKKLTVTCSQNMNHEYMSWYRQDPGLGLRQIYYSMNVEVTDKGDVPEGYKVSRKEKRNFPLILESPSPNQTSLYFCATASMAASNEKLFFGSGTQLSVL.

V and J are TRBV7-2 and TRBJ2-5; TRBD1 matches at 7 bases. This CDR3 has 17 amino acids. Germline V gene data show CDR1 as SGHTA and CDR2 as FQGNSA. V shed 2 bases and J 5 bases; nucleotides not matched to a gene: 14. The CDR3 region is CASSLSLYSRGQETQYF. The DNA of the CDR3 is TGTGCCAGCAGCTTAAGTCTTTATAGCCGGGGACAGGAGACCCAGTACTTC.

Only one count was recorded for this clone. The rearrangement joins TRBV14 to TRBJ1-3; no firm D call. CDR1 is SGHDN and CDR2 is FVKESK in the germline V gene. The CDR3 consists of 16 residues. Deletions cut 0 bases from V and 0 bases from J, with 9 bases between. The CDR3 DNA is TGTGCCAGCAGCCAAGATATTGTTGGCTCTGGAAACACCATATATTTT. Translation: CASSQDIVGSGNTIYF.

The chain couples TRBV5-4 to TRBJ1-1; unclear D gene. Germline lookup yields CDR1 SGHNT and CDR2 YYREEE (reference sequence). The CDR3 runs to 15 residues. The V gene lost 1 base and the J gene lost 1 base, with 11 bases spanning the gap. CDR3 amino acids: CASSLLMGGNTEAFF. CDR3 sequence (DNA): TGTGCCAGCAGCTTGCTTATGGGTGGGAACACTGAAGCTTTCTTT.

The rearrangement links TRBV18 to TRBJ1-6; unclear D gene. Germline V CDR1 and CDR2: KGHSH, LQKENI. This CDR3 has 15 residues. Between the trimmed V and J ends, which lost 3 bases and 5 bases, there was a span of 11 bases. The chain's CDR3 is CASSPPTANNSPLHF. For the CDR3, the DNA is TGTGCCAGCTCACCCCCCACTGCTAATAATTCACCCCTCCACTTT. Together with reference TRBV18 and TRBJ1-6, the CDR3 gives the full variable domain: NAGVMQNPRHLVRRRGQEARLRCSPMKGHSHVYWYRQLPEEGLKFMVYLQKENIIDESGMPKERFSAEFPKEGPSILRIQQVVRGDSAAYFCASSPPTANNSPLHFGNGTRLTVT.

This chain links TRBV27 with TRBJ2-7, with 9 positions matching TRBD1. CDR3 length: 16 amino acids. Germline CDR1 is MNHEY and CDR2 is SMNVEV (reference sequence). The J segment lost 3 bases and the V segment lost 6 bases, leaving 12 bases of the junction unmatched. The CDR3 DNA reads TGTGCCAGCAGCTGGCCGGGACAGGGAAACTACTACGAGCAGTACTTC. Protein product: CASSWPGQGNYYEQYF.

This sequence joins TRBV18 and TRBJ2-5, with unresolved D. V was clipped by 0 bases and J by 1 base, with 9 bases between them. This CDR3 region has 15 residues. Per germline, CDR1 KGHSH and CDR2 LQKENI. CDR3 in amino acids: CASSPPGNPQETQYF. The DNA of the CDR3 is TGTGCCAGCTCACCACCAGGGAACCCCCAAGAGACCCAGTACTTC.

Here the CDR3 DNA reads TGTGCCAGCAGCTCGGGGACAGGGATTTTTTCACCCCTCCACTTT. Its translation is CASSSGTGIFSPLHF. This chain connects TRBV11-2 to TRBJ1-6, with TRBD1 matching 9 bases. The germline V gene has CDR1 SGHAT and CDR2 FQNNGV. The CDR3 sequence is 15 residues long. The trim removed 4 bases at V and 9 bases at J, leaving 7 bases unmatched.

V usage is TRBV5-1 and J usage is TRBJ1-2, with 10 bases that match TRBD1. J gave up 3 bases and V 5 bases, and 4 bases lay outside the gene matches. CDR1 and CDR2 (germline): SGHRS, YFSETQ. The CDR3 is 14 residues long. The CDR3 DNA sequence: TGCGCCAGCAGAATCGACAGGGGGCACTATGGCTACACCTTC. It codes for CASRIDRGHYGYTF.

The V and J genes are TRBV18 and TRBJ1-1; 8 bases are shared with TRBD1. Germline-derived CDR1 and CDR2 are KGHSH and LQKENI. The CDR3 is 16 amino acids. V was pared by 1 base and J by 2 bases, with 6 bases of the junction left unmatched. Here the CDR3 DNA reads TGTGCCAGCTCACCACGAATGACAGGGGATAACACTGAAGCTTTCTTT. Its translation: CASSPRMTGDNTEAFF.